The 27 T cell receptor beta chains listed next were all sequenced from one sample in a study of T-cell memory formation after mild COVID-19. TCRdb used MiXCR to reprocess the 5' RACE reads, holding one entry per CDR3 protein. The repertoire holds some 350,000 distinct CDR3 sequences, with about an eighth as singletons. Sequencing used PBMCs or a T cell subset sorted from them (not recorded which). Receptor source: a man younger than 35 who had mild COVID-19 (a few samples of this study predate the infection). Cell type and time point are not known.

The V and J genes are TRBV2 and TRBJ2-6; TRBD1 might be the D (5 bases). Germline V CDR1 and CDR2: SNHLY, FYNNEI. The CDR3 loop spans 16 amino acids. V gave up 4 bases and J gave up 0 bases, with 10 bases separating them. This CDR3 is CASSVVQVSGANVLTF. The CDR3 DNA sequence: TGTGCCAGCAGTGTAGTACAGGTCTCTGGGGCCAACGTCCTGACTTTC. The whole variable domain, filled in from reference TRBV2 and TRBJ2-6, reads EPEVTQTPSHQVTQMGQEVILRCVPISNHLYFYWYRQILGQKVEFLVSFYNNEISEKSEIFDDQFSVERPDGSNFTLKIRSTKLEDSAMYFCASSVVQVSGANVLTFGAGSRLTVL.

This rearrangement joins TRBV4-2 to TRBJ2-3; D is possibly TRBD2 (7 bases). CDR1 and CDR2 (germline): LGHNA, YNFKEQ. V was cut by 1 base and J by 2 bases, with 13 bases left in between. The CDR3 has 16 amino acids. CDR3 region: CASSQVGAGATDTQYF. CDR3 nucleotide sequence: TGTGCCAGCAGCCAAGTTGGGGCGGGGGCCACAGATACGCAGTATTTT.

This clonotype has just a few counts. This chain links TRBV3-1 with TRBJ2-7; D unclear. V was trimmed by 0 bases and J by 2 bases, leaving 5 bases between them. Germline values: CDR1 LGHDT, CDR2 YNNKEL (reference sequence). This CDR3 is built from 13 residues. CDR3 amino acids: CASSQDGPYEQYV. The CDR3 DNA reads TGTGCCAGCAGCCAAGACGGCCCCTACGAGCAGTACGTC.

The gene calls are TRBV6-2 or TRBV6-3 and TRBJ2-3; D remains ambiguous. The V gene's germline CDR1 is MNHEY and CDR2 SVGEGT. This CDR3 region has 15 residues. Trimming shortened V by 7 bases and J by 0 bases, and 14 bases separated the two germline ends. This CDR3 reads CASTFRRTSTDTQYF. The CDR3 coding sequence is TGTGCCAGCACTTTCCGGCGAACTAGCACAGATACGCAGTATTTT.

This clonotype was picked up a small number of times. The chain joins TRBV5-4 to TRBJ2-3; maybe TRBD2 (6 bases). The length of the CDR3 is 15 residues. Germline lookup yields CDR1 SGHNT and CDR2 YYREEE (reference sequence). The V gene lost 0 bases and the J gene lost 2 bases, with 10 bases spanning the gap. The CDR3 coding sequence is TGTGCCAGCAGCTTGGACGGGGGTTTCACAGATACGCAGTATTTT. Its protein product is CASSLDGGFTDTQYF.

Ten or more counts support this clonotype. The V call is TRBV28, the J call TRBJ1-1; no firm D call. The CDR3 runs to 16 residues. V dropped 3 bases and J dropped 3 bases, with 17 bases sitting between them. Germline CDR1 is MDHEN and CDR2 is SYDVKM. The CDR3 region has the DNA TGTGCCAGCAGTTTTCTCCCCCCGAGCATTTACACTGAAGCTTTCTTT. This encodes CASSFLPPSIYTEAFF.

This chain links TRBV28 with TRBJ2-5; 14 nucleotides line up with TRBD2. The CDR3 spans 18 residues. Germline V gene sequence: CDR1 MDHEN, CDR2 SYDVKM. J lost 2 bases, V lost 3 bases, and 8 bases had no gene match. In DNA form, the CDR3 reads TGTGCCAGCAGTTTTGGCCTTCGACTAGCGGGGGGGCAAGAGACCCAGTACTTC. Its translation is CASSFGLRLAGGQETQYF.

V and J are TRBV12-3 or TRBV12-4 and TRBJ1-1; perhaps TRBD1 as D (6 bases). CDR3 length equals 15 residues. Trimming pared 4 bases from V and 11 bases from J, leaving 23 bases between. This CDR3 reads CASSSGTSGYTKAFF. The CDR3 coding sequence is TGTGCCAGCAGTTCCGGGACATCCGGATATACTAAGGCTTTCTTT.

This clonotype was seen more than once but under ten times. The chain employs TRBV6-2 or TRBV6-3 and TRBJ2-1; the D gene is possibly TRBD1 (5 bases). V was clipped by 6 bases and J by 3 bases, with 9 bases between them. The CDR3 loop spans 13 amino acids. Germline V gene lookup returns CDR1 MNHEY and CDR2 SVGEGT. The chain's CDR3 is CASSHDSYNEQFF. In nucleotides, the CDR3 is TGTGCCAGCAGCCACGACAGCTACAATGAGCAGTTCTTC.

V usage is TRBV5-1 and J usage is TRBJ1-6; D call uncertain. CDR1 and CDR2 (germline): SGHRS, YFSETQ. V was clipped by 4 bases and J by 5 bases, with 13 bases between them. The CDR3 runs 15 residues. This CDR3 reads CASSPAGPHNSPLHF. CDR3 DNA sequence: TGCGCCAGCAGCCCCGCCGGTCCTCATAATTCACCCCTCCACTTT.

The CDR3 bases are TGTGCCAGCACCGTGCGCGGACAGGGGAGATGGAGGACTGAAGCTTTCTTT. Translated, it gives CASTVRGQGRWRTEAFF. This chain connects TRBV12-3 or TRBV12-4 to TRBJ1-1; 9 bases are a match to TRBD1. This CDR3 spans 17 amino acids. Trimming took 7 bases from V and 5 from J; bases not matched to a gene: 17.

This clonotype was picked up a small number of times. This rearrangement joins TRBV7-2 to TRBJ2-4; D possibly corresponds to TRBD2 (6 bases). Germline CDR1 and CDR2: SGHTA and FQGNSA. Trimming took off 1 base at V and 7 bases at J, with 14 bases between the two ends. The CDR3 contains 15 residues. The CDR3 DNA reads TGTGCCAGCAGCTTAGGCATTACTGGGGGGAACATTCAGTACTTC. Encoded protein: CASSLGITGGNIQYF.

This clonotype occurred a few times. The rearrangement joins TRBV20-1 to TRBJ1-2; weak D call: TRBD1 (6 bases). The CDR3 is made up of 12 amino acids. Germline-derived CDR1 and CDR2 are DFQATT and SNEGSKA (reference sequence). The V end was cut by 0 bases, the J end by 5 bases, with 7 bases between. CDR3 amino acids: CSARETGYGYTF. CDR3 bases: TGCAGTGCTAGAGAAACAGGGTATGGCTACACCTTC.

The V call is TRBV4-2, the J call TRBJ2-3; 9 bases map to TRBD1. CDR3 length equals 15 residues. With V trimmed by 3 bases and J by 3 bases, 4 bases remained unmatched. Germline V gene data show CDR1 as LGHNA and CDR2 as YNFKEQ. The CDR3 region has the DNA TGTGCCAGCAGCCACTGGACAGGGGTGACAGATACGCAGTATTTT. Protein sequence: CASSHWTGVTDTQYF.

The chain links TRBV7-3 to TRBJ2-6; maybe TRBD2 (5 bases). The CDR3 has 15 amino acids. The V and J ends lost 4 bases and 1 base respectively, with 8 bases between them. CDR1 and CDR2 from the germline V gene are SGHTA and FQGTGA. CDR3 sequence: CASSSRESGANVLTF. The CDR3 DNA reads TGTGCCAGCAGCTCGAGGGAGTCTGGGGCCAACGTCCTGACTTTC.

This clonotype was seen a handful of times. This chain connects TRBV5-1 to TRBJ2-1, with a tentative D call TRBD1 (5 bases). The CDR3 extends over 14 amino acids. Trimming stripped 5 bases from V and 0 bases from J, with 9 bases between. The germline gives CDR1 SGHRS, CDR2 YFSETQ. The CDR3 DNA reads TGCGCCAGCAGAGGAGACAGCTCCTACAATGAGCAGTTCTTC. Protein: CASRGDSSYNEQFF. The whole variable domain, remainder taken from reference TRBV5-1 and TRBJ2-1, is KAGVTQTPRYLIKTRGQQVTLSCSPISGHRSVSWYQQTPGQGLQFLFEYFSETQRNKGNFPGRFSGRQFSNSRSEMNVSTLELGDSALYLCASRGDSSYNEQFFGPGTRLTVL.

The V and J genes are TRBV7-2 and TRBJ1-2; D gene unclear. This CDR3 has 15 amino acids. The germline V gene has CDR1 SGHTA and CDR2 FQGNSA. V lost 3 bases to trimming and J lost 2 bases, with 13 bases between them. The CDR3 nucleotides read TGTGCCAGCAGCTTTATGTCCCAAGCCAACTATGGCTACACCTTC. Amino acids: CASSFMSQANYGYTF.

This sequence joins TRBV10-1 and TRBJ2-2, with D perhaps TRBD2 (5 bases). V was pared by 4 bases and J by 5 bases, with 8 bases between. This CDR3 has 13 amino acids. CDR1 is WNHNN and CDR2 is SYGVQD in the germline V gene (reference sequence). CDR3 DNA: TGCGCCAGCAGTGTCAGGAGGACCGGGGAGCTGTTTTTT. This gives the protein CASSVRRTGELFF.

This clonotype was counted only a few times. This chain uses TRBV18 with TRBJ1-5; D uncertain. The CDR3 loop spans 13 amino acids. Between the trimmed V and J ends, which lost 5 bases and 7 bases, there was a span of 12 bases. CDR1 is KGHSH and CDR2 is LQKENI in the germline V gene. The CDR3 nucleotides read TGTGCCAGCTCATCCGGGGAGGAGCAGCCCCAGCATTTT. As protein: CASSSGEEQPQHF.

The V and J genes are TRBV4-1 and TRBJ2-7; TRBD1 aligns across 10 bases. The CDR3 has 14 amino acids. After removal of 5 bases from V and 5 bases from J, the junction contained 6 bases not matched to a gene. The germline CDR1 and CDR2 sequences are MGHRA and YSYEKL. DNA of the CDR3: TGCGCCAGCAGCAGAACGGGACAGGGGCACGAGCAGTACTTC. Residues: CASSRTGQGHEQYF.

This clonotype was detected a few times. The rearrangement uses TRBV7-2 and TRBJ1-2, with D hard to call. The length of the CDR3 is 13 residues. V was cut by 5 bases and J by 1 base, with 8 bases left in between. Germline-derived CDR1 and CDR2 are SGHTA and FQGNSA. CDR3 protein: CASSPDLNYGYTF. The CDR3 nucleotides are TGTGCCAGCAGCCCGGACCTTAACTATGGCTACACCTTC.

V usage is TRBV9 and J usage is TRBJ2-6; D call uncertain. The CDR3 runs 15 residues. V was trimmed by 1 base and J by 0 bases, leaving 5 bases between them. Germline V gene lookup returns CDR1 SGDLS and CDR2 YYNGEE. Here the CDR3 reads CASSVWGSGANVLTF. The CDR3 bases are TGTGCCAGCAGCGTATGGGGCTCTGGGGCCAACGTCCTGACTTTC. Full variable domain (rest looked up from reference TRBV9 and TRBJ2-6): DSGVTQTPKHLITATGQRVTLRCSPRSGDLSVYWYQQSLDQGLQFLIQYYNGEERAKGNILERFSAQQFPDLHSELNLSSLELGDSALYFCASSVWGSGANVLTFGAGSRLTVL.

The rearrangement uses TRBV7-2 and TRBJ2-1; the match to TRBD2 covers 11 bases. Germline values: CDR1 SGHTA, CDR2 FQGNSA. The V segment lost 3 bases and the J segment 8 bases; nucleotides outside the gene matches: 3. CDR3 length equals 14 residues. CDR3 protein: CASSFSGGADEQFF. CDR3 nucleotides: TGTGCCAGCAGCTTTAGCGGGGGGGCCGATGAGCAGTTCTTC.

The chain combines TRBV20-1 with TRBJ2-5; 9 nucleotides line up with TRBD1. Germline lookup yields CDR1 DFQATT and CDR2 SNEGSKA (reference sequence). The CDR3 extends over 15 amino acids. Losses at the gene ends were 4 bases for V and 5 bases for J; bases not matched to a gene: 11. CDR3 coding DNA: TGCAGTGCTACAAACCCTACAGGGGGCGGGGAGACCCAGTACTTC. This translates into CSATNPTGGGETQYF.

This clonotype was seen more than once but under ten times. CDR3 nucleotide sequence: TGTGCCAGCAGCCAAGAGCTCTCCTACGAGCAGTACTTC. Its protein product is CASSQELSYEQYF. The chain employs TRBV4-2 and TRBJ2-7; D uncertain. The ends were cut back, 0 bases at V and 0 bases at J, with 3 bases in the middle. The CDR3 is 13 residues long. CDR1 and CDR2 from the germline V gene are LGHNA and YNFKEQ.

This clonotype appeared a few times. The V gene is TRBV7-9, the J gene TRBJ2-1; 8 bases agree with TRBD1. Germline loops: CDR1 SEHNR, CDR2 FQNEAQ (reference sequence). This CDR3 region has 13 residues. V shed 4 bases, J shed 8 bases, and the junction held 4 bases outside the gene matches. The CDR3 sequence: CASSSRGRDEQFF. CDR3 nucleotides: TGTGCCAGCAGCTCCAGGGGGCGCGATGAGCAGTTCTTC.

The chain joins TRBV10-3 to TRBJ1-6; D not certain. Trimming left V 0 bases short and J 11 bases short, with 11 bases between. The CDR3 loop spans 14 amino acids. Germline CDR1 is ENHRY and CDR2 is SYGVKD. CDR3 nucleotide sequence: TGTGCCATCAGTGAGTCGGGTACTCAGGCACCCCTCCACTTT. Translated, it gives CAISESGTQAPLHF.